This T cell receptor (beta chain) was sequenced in a study of blood T cell repertoires in COVID-19. Study as a whole: Researchers got acute and convalescent COVID-19 samples from the United States, Italy and Spain. Nucleic acid was either cDNA or gDNA, and it came from T cells, B-cell-depleted T cells, or PBMCs.

Residents of about two dozen US areas, aged 18 to 89 years, made up the participants. The length of the CDR3 is 20 residues. Germline V lookup: CDR1 LGHDT, CDR2 YNNKEL (reference sequence). Trimming left V 3 bases short and J 8 bases short, with 33 bases between. As processed by the authors: The authors estimated nucleated cell counts from reference gene primer amplification. Method: immunoSEQ multiplex PCR; TCRdb's copy keeps in-frame clones and lacks some. That table supplies the V and J calls and clone size; D and trimming were determined from the DNA. Of 300,000 to 400,000 clones in the sample, 87% were seen once.

The clonotype originates from a woman aged 30 to 39 who had recovered from COVID-19. The chain combines TRBV3-1 (or the pseudogene TRBV3-2) with TRBJ2-3; D ambiguous. The sample was PBMCs or T cells enriched from blood (not recorded which). Here the CDR3 DNA reads TGTGCCAGCAGCCATCTCGAACCCCATGCTGACTGGCCCCACACAAGTACGCAGTATTTT. It specifies CASSHLEPHADWPHTSTQYF.